This T cell receptor beta chain was identified during a study of blood T cell repertoires in COVID-19. Turning to the study itself: The United States, Italy and Spain provided the acute and convalescent COVID-19 samples. The cDNA or gDNA used as material had been derived from T cells, B-cell-depleted T cells, or PBMCs.

V was pared by 4 bases and J by 2 bases, with 4 bases of the junction left unmatched. CDR1 and CDR2 from the germline V gene are SGHRS and YFSETQ. CDR3 size: 14 residues. In the authors' methods: Amplification of reference gene primers provided the estimated nucleated cell counts. TCRdb keeps only in-frame clones here, not all; method: immunoSEQ multiplex PCR. V, J and clone size reflect that table, while D and trimming were determined from the DNA. Of about 150,000 clones in the sample, approximately 80% were seen once. Sequencing was done on a sample of peripheral blood. The chain employs TRBV5-1 and TRBJ2-3; 7 positions match TRBD1. This clonotype was obtained from a woman at least 80 years old with acute or convalescent COVID-19. Written as DNA, the CDR3 is TGCGCCAGCAGCCCGGACAGGACCACAGATACGCAGTATTTT. Protein sequence: CASSPDRTTDTQYF.